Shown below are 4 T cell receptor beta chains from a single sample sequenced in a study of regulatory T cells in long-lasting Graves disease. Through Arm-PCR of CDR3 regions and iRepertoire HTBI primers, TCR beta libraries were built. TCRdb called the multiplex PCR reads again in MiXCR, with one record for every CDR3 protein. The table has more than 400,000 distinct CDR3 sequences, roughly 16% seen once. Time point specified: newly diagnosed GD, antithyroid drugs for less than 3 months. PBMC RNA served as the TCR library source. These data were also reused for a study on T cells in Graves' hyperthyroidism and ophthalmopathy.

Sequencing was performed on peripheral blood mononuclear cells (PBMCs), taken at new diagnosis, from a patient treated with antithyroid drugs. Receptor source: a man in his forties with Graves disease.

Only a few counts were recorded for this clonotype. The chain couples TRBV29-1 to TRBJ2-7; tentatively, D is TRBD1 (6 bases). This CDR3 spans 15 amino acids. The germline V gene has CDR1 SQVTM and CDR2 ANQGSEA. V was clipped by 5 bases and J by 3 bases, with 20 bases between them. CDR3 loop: CSVSGTGTRGYEQYF. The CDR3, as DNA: TGCAGCGTTAGCGGCACAGGTACCAGGGGCTACGAGCAGTACTTC.

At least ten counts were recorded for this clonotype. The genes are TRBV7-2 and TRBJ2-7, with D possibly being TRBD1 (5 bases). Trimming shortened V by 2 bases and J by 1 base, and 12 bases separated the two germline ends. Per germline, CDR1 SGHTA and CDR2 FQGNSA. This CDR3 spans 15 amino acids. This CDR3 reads CASSLRLDKSYEQYF. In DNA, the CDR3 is TGTGCCAGCAGCTTACGTTTGGACAAGTCCTACGAGCAGTACTTC.

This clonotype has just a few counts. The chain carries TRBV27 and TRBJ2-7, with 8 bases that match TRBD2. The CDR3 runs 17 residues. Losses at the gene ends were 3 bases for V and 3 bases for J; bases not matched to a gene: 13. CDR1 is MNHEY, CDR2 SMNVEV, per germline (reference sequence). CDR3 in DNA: TGTGCCAGCAGTTTCGGTCTAGCGGGCCGGGGGGTCTACGAGCAGTACTTC. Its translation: CASSFGLAGRGVYEQYF.

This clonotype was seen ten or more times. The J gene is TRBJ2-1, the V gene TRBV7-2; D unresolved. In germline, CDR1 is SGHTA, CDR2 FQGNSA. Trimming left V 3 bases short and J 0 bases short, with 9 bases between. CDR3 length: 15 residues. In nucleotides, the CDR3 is TGTGCCAGCAGCTTTCGACTTTTCTCCTACAATGAGCAGTTCTTC. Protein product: CASSFRLFSYNEQFF.